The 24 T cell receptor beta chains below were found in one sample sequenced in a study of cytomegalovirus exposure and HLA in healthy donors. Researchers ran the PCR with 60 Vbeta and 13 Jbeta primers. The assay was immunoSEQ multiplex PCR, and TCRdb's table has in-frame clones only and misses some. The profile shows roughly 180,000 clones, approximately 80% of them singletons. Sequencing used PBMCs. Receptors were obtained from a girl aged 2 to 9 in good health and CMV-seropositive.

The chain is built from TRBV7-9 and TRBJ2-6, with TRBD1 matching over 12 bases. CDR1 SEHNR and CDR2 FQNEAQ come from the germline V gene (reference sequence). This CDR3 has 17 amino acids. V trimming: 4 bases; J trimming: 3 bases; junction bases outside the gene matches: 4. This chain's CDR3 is CASSSRDRGLGANVLTF. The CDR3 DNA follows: TGTGCCAGCAGCTCCAGGGACAGGGGGCTTGGGGCCAACGTCCTGACTTTC.

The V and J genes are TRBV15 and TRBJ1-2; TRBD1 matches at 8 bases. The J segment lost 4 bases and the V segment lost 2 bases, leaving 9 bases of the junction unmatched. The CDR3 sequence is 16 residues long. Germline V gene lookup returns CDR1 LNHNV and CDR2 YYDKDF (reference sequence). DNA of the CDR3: TGTGCCACCAGCAGATCTACCGGACAGGGAAGCTATGGCTACACCTTC. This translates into CATSRSTGQGSYGYTF.

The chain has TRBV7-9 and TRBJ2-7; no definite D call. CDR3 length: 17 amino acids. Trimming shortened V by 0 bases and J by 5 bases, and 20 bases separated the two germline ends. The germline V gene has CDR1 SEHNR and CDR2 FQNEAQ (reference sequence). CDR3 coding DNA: TGTGCCAGCAGCTTAGCGACGCTAGTCGCGGCGGCTAACGAGCAGTACTTC. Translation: CASSLATLVAAANEQYF.

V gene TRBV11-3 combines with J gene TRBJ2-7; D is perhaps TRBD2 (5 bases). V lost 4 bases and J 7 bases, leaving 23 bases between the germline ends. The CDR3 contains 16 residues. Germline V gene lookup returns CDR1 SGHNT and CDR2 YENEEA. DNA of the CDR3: TGTGCCAGCAGCTCCGTACCCCAAACCCCTACGGGGGAGCAGTACTTC. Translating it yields CASSSVPQTPTGEQYF.

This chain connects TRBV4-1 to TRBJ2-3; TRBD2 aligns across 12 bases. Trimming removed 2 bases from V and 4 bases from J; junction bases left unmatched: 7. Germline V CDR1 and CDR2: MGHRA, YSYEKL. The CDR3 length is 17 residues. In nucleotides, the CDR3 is TGCGCCAGCAGCCAACCTACTAGCGGGAGGATAGCAGATACGCAGTATTTT. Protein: CASSQPTSGRIADTQYF.

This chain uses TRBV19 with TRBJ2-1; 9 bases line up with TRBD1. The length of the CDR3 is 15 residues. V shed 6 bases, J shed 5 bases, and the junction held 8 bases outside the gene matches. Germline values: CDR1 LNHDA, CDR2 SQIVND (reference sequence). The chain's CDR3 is CASSRRDRANNEQFF. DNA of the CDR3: TGTGCCAGTAGCCGCCGGGACAGGGCTAACAATGAGCAGTTCTTC.

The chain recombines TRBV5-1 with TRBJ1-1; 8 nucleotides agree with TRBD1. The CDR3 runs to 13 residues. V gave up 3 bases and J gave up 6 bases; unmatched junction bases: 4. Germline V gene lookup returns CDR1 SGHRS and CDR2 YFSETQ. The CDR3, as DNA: TGCGCCAGCAGCTACGGGACAGGCCCTGAAGCTTTCTTT. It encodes CASSYGTGPEAFF.

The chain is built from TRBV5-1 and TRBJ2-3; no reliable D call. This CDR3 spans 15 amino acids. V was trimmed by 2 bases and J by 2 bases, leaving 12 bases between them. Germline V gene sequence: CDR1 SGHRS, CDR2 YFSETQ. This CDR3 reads CASSFRSLHTDTQYF. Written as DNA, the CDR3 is TGCGCCAGCAGCTTCAGGTCCTTACACACAGATACGCAGTATTTT. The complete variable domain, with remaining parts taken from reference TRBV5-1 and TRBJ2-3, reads KAGVTQTPRYLIKTRGQQVTLSCSPISGHRSVSWYQQTPGQGLQFLFEYFSETQRNKGNFPGRFSGRQFSNSRSEMNVSTLELGDSALYLCASSFRSLHTDTQYFGPGTRLTVL.

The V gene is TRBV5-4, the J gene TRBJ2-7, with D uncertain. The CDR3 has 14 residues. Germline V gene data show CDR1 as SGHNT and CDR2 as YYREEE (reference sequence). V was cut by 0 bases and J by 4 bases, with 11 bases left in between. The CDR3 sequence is CASSLGVGLYEQYF. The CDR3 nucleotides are TGTGCCAGCAGCTTGGGGGTTGGGCTTTACGAGCAGTACTTC.

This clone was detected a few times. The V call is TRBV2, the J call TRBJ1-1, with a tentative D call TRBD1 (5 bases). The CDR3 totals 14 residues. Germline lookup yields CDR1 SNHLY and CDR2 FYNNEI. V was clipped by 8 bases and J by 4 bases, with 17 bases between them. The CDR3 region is CASGPTVWGTEAFF. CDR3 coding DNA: TGTGCCAGCGGACCGACAGTTTGGGGCACTGAAGCTTTCTTT.

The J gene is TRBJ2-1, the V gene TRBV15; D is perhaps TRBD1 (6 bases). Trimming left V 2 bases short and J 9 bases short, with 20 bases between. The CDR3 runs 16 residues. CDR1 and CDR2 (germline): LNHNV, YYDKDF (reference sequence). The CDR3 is CATSRQPSSRGGEQFF. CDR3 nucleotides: TGTGCCACCAGCAGACAACCGAGCTCGCGAGGGGGTGAGCAGTTCTTC.

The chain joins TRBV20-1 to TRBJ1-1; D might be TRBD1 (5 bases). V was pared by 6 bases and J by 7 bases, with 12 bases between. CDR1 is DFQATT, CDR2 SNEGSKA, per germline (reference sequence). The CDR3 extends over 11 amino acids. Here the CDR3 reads CSAHSDSEAFF. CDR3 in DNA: TGCAGTGCCCACTCCGACAGTGAAGCTTTCTTT.

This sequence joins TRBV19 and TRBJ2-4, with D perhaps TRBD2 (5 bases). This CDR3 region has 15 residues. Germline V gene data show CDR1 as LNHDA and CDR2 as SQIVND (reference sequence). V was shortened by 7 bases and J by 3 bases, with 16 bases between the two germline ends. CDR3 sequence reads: CASNGLAPGKNIQYF. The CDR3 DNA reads TGTGCCAGTAATGGTCTAGCACCGGGCAAAAACATTCAGTACTTC.

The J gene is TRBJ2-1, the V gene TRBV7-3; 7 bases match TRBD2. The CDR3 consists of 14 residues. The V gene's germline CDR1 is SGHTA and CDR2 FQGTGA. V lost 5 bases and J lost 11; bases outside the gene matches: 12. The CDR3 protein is CASSTGLGAPKQFF. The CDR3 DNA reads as TGTGCCAGCAGCACAGGACTAGGGGCCCCCAAGCAGTTCTTC.

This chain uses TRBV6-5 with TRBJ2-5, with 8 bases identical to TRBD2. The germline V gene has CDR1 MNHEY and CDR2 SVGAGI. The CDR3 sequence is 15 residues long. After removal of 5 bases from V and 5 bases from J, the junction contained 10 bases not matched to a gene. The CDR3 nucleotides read TGTGCCAGCAGTCTCCTGAGCGGGAGTATCGAGACCCAGTACTTC. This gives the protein CASSLLSGSIETQYF.

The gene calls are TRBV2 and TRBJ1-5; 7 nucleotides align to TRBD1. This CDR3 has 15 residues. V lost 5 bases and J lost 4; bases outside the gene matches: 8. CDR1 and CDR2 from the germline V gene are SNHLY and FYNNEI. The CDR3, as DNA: TGTGCCAGCAGTCGGACAGGCGGTTGGAATCAGCCCCAGCATTTT. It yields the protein CASSRTGGWNQPQHF.

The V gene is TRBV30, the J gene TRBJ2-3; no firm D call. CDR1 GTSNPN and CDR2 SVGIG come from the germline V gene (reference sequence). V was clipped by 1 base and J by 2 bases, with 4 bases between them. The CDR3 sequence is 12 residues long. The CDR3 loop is CAWSELTDTQYF. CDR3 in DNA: TGTGCCTGGAGTGAGCTCACAGATACGCAGTATTTT. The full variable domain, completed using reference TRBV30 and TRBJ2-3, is SQTIHQWPATLVQPVGSPLSLECTVEGTSNPNLYWYRQAAGRGLQLLFYSVGIGQISSEVPQNLSASRPQDRQFILSSKKLLLSDSGFYLCAWSELTDTQYFGPGTRLTVL.

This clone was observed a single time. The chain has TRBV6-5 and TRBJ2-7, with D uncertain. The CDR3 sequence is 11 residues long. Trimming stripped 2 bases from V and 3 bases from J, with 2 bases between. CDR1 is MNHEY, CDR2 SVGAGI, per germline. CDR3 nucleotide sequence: TGTGCCAGCAGTTACCTCTACGAGCAGTACTTC. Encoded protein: CASSYLYEQYF.

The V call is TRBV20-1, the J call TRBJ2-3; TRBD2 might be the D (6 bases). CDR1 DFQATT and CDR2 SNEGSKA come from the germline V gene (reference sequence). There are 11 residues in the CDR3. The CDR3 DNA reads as TGCGTAGGGACTAGCACAGATACGCAGTATTTT. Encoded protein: CVGTSTDTQYF.

The CDR3 loop reads CASGGLAGRRGMDEQFF. CDR3 DNA: TGTGCCAGTGGGGGGTTGGCAGGGAGAAGGGGAATGGATGAGCAGTTCTTC. The chain links TRBV5-4 to TRBJ2-1, with D possibly being TRBD2 (6 bases). V was cut by 8 bases and J by 8 bases, with 29 bases left in between. The germline V gene encodes CDR1 SGHNT and CDR2 YYREEE (reference sequence). The CDR3 is 17 residues long.

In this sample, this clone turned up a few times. CDR3 sequence reads: CASSEARGPRTEAFF. DNA for the CDR3: TGTGCCAGCAGTGAAGCCAGGGGGCCGCGCACTGAAGCTTTCTTT. The chain uses TRBV6-1 and TRBJ1-1, with 8 bases identical to TRBD1. This CDR3 has 15 residues. Germline-derived CDR1 and CDR2 are MNHNS and SASEGT. V trimming: 0 bases; J trimming: 4 bases; junction bases outside the gene matches: 4.

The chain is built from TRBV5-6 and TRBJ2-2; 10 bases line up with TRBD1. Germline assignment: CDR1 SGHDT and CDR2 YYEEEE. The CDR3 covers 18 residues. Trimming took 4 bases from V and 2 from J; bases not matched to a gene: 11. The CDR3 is CASSPTTMTGGNTGELFF. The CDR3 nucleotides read TGTGCCAGCAGCCCGACAACGATGACAGGGGGCAACACCGGGGAGCTGTTTTTT.

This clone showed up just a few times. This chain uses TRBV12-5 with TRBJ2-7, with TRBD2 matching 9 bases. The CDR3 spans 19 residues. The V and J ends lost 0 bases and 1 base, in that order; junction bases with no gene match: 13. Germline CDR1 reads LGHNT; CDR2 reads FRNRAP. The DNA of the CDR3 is TGTGCTAGTGGTTTGGTACATTTCCGCGGGGGGGGCAGATCCTACGAGCAGTACTTC. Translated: CASGLVHFRGGGRSYEQYF.

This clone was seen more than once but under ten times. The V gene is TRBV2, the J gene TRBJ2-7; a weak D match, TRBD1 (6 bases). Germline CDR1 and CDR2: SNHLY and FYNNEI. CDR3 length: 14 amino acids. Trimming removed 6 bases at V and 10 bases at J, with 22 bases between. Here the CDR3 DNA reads TGTGCCAGCAGGCTACAGGGTTTGCAGCGAGGCCAGTACTTC. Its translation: CASRLQGLQRGQYF. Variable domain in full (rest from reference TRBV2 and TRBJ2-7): EPEVTQTPSHQVTQMGQEVILRCVPISNHLYFYWYRQILGQKVEFLVSFYNNEISEKSEIFDDQFSVERPDGSNFTLKIRSTKLEDSAMYFCASRLQGLQRGQYFGPGTRLTVT.